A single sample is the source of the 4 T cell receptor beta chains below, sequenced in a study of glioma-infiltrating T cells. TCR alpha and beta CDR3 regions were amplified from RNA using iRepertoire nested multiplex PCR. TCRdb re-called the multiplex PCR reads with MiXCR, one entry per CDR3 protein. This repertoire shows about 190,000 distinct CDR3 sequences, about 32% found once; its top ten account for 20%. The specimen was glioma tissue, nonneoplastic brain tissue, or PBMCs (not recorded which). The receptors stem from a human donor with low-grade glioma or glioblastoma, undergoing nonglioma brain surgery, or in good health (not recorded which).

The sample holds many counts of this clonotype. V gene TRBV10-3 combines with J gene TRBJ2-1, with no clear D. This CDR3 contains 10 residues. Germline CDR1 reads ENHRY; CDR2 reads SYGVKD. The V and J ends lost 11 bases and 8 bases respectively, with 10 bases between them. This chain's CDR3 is CAAGPDEQFF. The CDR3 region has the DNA TGTGCCGCCGGTCCAGATGAGCAGTTCTTC.

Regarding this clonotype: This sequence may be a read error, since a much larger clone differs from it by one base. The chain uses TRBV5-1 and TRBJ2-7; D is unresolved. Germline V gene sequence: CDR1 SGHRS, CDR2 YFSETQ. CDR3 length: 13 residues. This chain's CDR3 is CASSVQTTYQQYF. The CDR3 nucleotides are TGCGCCAGCAGCGTACAGACCACCTACCAGCAGTACTTC.

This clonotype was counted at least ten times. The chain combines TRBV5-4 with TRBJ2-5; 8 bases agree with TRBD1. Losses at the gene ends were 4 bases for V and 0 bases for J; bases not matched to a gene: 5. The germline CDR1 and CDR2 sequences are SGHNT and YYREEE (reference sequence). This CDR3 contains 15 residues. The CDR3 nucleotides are TGTGCCAGCAGCCCCAAGACAGGGGACCAAGAGACCCAGTACTTC. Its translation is CASSPKTGDQETQYF.

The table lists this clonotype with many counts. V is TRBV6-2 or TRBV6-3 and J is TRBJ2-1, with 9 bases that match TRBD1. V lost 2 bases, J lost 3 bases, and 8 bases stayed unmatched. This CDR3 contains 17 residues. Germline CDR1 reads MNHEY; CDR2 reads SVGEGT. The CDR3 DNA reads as TGTGCCAGCAGTTACGCGGGACAGGGAGGACTCTACAATGAGCAGTTCTTC. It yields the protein CASSYAGQGGLYNEQFF.